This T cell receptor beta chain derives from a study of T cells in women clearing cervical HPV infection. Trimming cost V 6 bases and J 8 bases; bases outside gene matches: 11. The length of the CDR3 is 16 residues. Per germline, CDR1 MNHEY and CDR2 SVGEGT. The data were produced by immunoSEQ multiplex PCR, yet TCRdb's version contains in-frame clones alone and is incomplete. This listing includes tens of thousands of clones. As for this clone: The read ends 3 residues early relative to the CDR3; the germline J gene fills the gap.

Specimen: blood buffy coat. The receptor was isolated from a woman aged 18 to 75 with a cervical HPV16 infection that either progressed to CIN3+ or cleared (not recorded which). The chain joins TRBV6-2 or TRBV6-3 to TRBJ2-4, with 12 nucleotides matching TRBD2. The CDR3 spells CASSDNLAGGLDIQYF. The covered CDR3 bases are TGTGCCAGCAGCGATAATCTAGCGGGGGGGCTGGACATT.